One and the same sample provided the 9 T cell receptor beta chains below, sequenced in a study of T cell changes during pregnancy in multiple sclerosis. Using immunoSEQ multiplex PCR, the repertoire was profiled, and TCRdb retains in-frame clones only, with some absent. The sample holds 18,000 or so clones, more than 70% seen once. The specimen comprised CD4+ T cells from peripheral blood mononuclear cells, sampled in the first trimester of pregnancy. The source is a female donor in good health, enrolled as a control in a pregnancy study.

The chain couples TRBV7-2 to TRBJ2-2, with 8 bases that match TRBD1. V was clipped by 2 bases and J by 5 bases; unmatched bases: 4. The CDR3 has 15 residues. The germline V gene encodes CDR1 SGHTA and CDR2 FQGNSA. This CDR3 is CASSLNTGGTGELFF. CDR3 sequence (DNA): TGTGCCAGCAGCTTAAATACAGGGGGAACCGGGGAGCTGTTTTTT.

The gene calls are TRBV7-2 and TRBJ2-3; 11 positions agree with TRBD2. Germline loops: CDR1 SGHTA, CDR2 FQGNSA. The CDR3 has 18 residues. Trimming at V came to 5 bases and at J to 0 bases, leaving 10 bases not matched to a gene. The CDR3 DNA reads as TGTGCCAGCAGCCCCTACTCTCTAGCGGGGGGAAGCACAGATACGCAGTATTTT. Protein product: CASSPYSLAGGSTDTQYF. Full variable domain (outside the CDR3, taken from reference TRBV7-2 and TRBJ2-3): GAGVSQSPSNKVTEKGKDVELRCDPISGHTALYWYRQSLGQGLEFLIYFQGNSAPDKSGLPSDRFSAERTGGSVSTLTIQRTQQEDSAVYLCASSPYSLAGGSTDTQYFGPGTRLTVL.

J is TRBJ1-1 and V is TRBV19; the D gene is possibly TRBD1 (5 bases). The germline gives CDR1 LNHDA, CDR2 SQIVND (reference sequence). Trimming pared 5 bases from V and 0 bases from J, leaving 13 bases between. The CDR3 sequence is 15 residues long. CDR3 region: CASSVRGVMNTEAFF. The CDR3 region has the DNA TGTGCCAGTAGTGTCCGGGGGGTAATGAACACTGAAGCTTTCTTT.

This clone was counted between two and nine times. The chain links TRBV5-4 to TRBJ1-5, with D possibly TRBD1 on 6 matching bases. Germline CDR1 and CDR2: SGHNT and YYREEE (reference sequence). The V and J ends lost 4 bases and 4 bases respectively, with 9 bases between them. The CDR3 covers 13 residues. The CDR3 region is CASSLGQNQPQHF. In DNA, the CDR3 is TGTGCCAGCAGCCTCGGACAGAATCAGCCCCAGCATTTT.

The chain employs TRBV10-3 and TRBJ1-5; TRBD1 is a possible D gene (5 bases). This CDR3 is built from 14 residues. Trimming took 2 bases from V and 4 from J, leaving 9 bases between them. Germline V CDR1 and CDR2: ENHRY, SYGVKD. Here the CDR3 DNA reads TGTGCCATCAGTGAGAAGACAGTAAATCAGCCCCAGCATTTT. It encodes CAISEKTVNQPQHF.

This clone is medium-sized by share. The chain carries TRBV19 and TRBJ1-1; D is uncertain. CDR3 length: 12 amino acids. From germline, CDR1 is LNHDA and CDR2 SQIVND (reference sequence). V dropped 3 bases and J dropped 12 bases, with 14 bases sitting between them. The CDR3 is CASSMGGLPPFF. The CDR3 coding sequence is TGTGCCAGTAGTATGGGAGGGTTGCCACCTTTCTTT.

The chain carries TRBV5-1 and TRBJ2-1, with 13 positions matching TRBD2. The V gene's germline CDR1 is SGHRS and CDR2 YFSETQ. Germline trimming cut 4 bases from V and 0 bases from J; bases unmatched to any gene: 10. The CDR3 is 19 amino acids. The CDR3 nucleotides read TGCGCCAGCAGCCACGGGACTAGCGGGACTTCCCGCTCCTACAATGAGCAGTTCTTC. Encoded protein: CASSHGTSGTSRSYNEQFF.

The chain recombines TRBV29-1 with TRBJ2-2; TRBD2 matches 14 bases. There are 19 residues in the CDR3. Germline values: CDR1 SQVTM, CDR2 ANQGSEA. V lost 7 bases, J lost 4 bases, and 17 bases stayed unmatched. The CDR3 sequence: CSASTQSTSGRAITGELFF. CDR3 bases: TGCAGCGCCTCCACCCAATCGACTAGCGGGAGGGCGATCACCGGGGAGCTGTTTTTT.

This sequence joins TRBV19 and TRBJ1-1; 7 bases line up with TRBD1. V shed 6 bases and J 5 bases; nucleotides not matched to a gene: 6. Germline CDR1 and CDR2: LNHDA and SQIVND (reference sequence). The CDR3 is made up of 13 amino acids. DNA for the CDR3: TGTGCCAGTAGGCCTCAGGGGGGAACTGAAGCTTTCTTT. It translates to CASRPQGGTEAFF.